This entry lists 31 T cell receptor beta chains sequenced from one sample in a study of T cell repertoires in cytomegalovirus infection. These receptors' targets are unknown. TCRdb recomputed calls from the reads with MiXCR, one row per CDR3 protein. The data contain around 25,000 distinct CDR3 sequences, about 20% of them singletons. This sample comprised CD8+ T cells from cultured PBMCs, obtained from culture after CMV antigen stimulation. Source of these receptors: a human donor in good health (CMV status not recorded). Some clones in this sample may be carry-over from other donors' samples.

This clonotype was seen more than once but under ten times. The V gene is TRBV11-2, the J gene TRBJ2-1; the match to TRBD2 covers 7 bases. The CDR3 runs 15 residues. Germline CDR1 and CDR2: SGHAT and FQNNGV. J was trimmed by 2 bases and V by 1 base; bases with no gene match: 2. The chain's CDR3 is CASSLASGPYNEQFF. CDR3 coding DNA: TGTGCCAGCAGCTTAGCTAGCGGCCCCTACAATGAGCAGTTCTTC.

This clonotype has just a few counts. The chain uses TRBV6-6 and TRBJ1-5, with D possibly being TRBD1 (5 bases). V lost 5 bases to trimming and J lost 6 bases, with 11 bases between them. Germline V gives CDR1 MNHNY, CDR2 SVGAGI (reference sequence). The CDR3 covers 13 residues. The CDR3, as DNA: TGTGCCAGCAGTAATCAGGGAAGTCAGCCCCAGCATTTT. This translates into CASSNQGSQPQHF.

This clonotype was counted a few times. The chain is built from TRBV7-9 and TRBJ2-1; D not certain. V lost 1 base and J lost 5, with 9 bases in between. In germline, CDR1 is SEHNR, CDR2 FQNEAQ (reference sequence). The CDR3 has 14 amino acids. The CDR3 spells CASSLELGNNEQFF. In DNA form, the CDR3 reads TGTGCCAGCAGCTTAGAACTGGGAAACAATGAGCAGTTCTTC.

This clonotype occurred a few times. The J gene is TRBJ1-5, the V gene TRBV23-1; D is perhaps TRBD1 (6 bases). TRBV23-1 is flagged as an ORF with uncertain function. CDR3 length: 15 amino acids. Trimming took off 3 bases at V and 6 bases at J, with 15 bases between the two ends. CDR3 sequence (DNA): TGCGCCAGCAGTCACGTCAGGGACACGGGTCAGCCCCAGCATTTT. Amino acids: CASSHVRDTGQPQHF.

The rearrangement joins TRBV28 to TRBJ2-4; D gene unclear. This CDR3 region has 15 residues. Germline-derived CDR1 and CDR2 are MDHEN and SYDVKM. The V end lost 7 bases, the J end lost 0 bases, and 13 bases lay between the germline ends. CDR3 sequence: CASTTRLEAKNIQYF. In DNA, the CDR3 is TGTGCCAGCACGACCCGGTTAGAAGCCAAAAACATTCAGTACTTC. Full variable domain (outside the CDR3, taken from reference TRBV28 and TRBJ2-4): DVKVTQSSRYLVKRTGEKVFLECVQDMDHENMFWYRQDPGLGLRLIYFSYDVKMKEKGDIPEGYSVSREKKERFSLILESASTNQTSMYLCASTTRLEAKNIQYFGAGTRLSVL.

In its sample, this clonotype was seen a few times. The rearrangement joins TRBV7-2 to TRBJ2-1; no firm D call. Germline V lookup: CDR1 SGHTA, CDR2 FQGNSA. This CDR3 spans 13 amino acids. Trimming took off 5 bases at V and 6 bases at J, with 11 bases between the two ends. This chain's CDR3 is CASSRGSGNEQFF. CDR3 nucleotides: TGTGCCAGCAGCCGCGGTTCGGGCAATGAGCAGTTCTTC.

V is TRBV7-8 and J is TRBJ2-5; D remains unclear. Per the germline V gene, CDR1 is SGHVS and CDR2 is FQNEAQ. This CDR3 contains 15 residues. Trimming stripped 6 bases from V and 2 bases from J, with 16 bases between. CDR3 sequence reads: CASSWIGGTQETQYF. As DNA, the CDR3 is TGTGCCAGCAGTTGGATCGGCGGCACGCAAGAGACCCAGTACTTC.

This clonotype has ten or more counts. The chain uses TRBV27 and TRBJ2-3, with a possible D match to TRBD2 (7 bases). This CDR3 region has 15 residues. V shed 4 bases and J shed 2 bases, with 13 bases lying between them. The germline gives CDR1 MNHEY, CDR2 SMNVEV (reference sequence). The CDR3 is CASSSRGAPTDTQYF. CDR3 in DNA: TGTGCCAGCAGTTCACGGGGGGCCCCCACAGATACGCAGTATTTT.

J is TRBJ2-7 and V is TRBV6-1, with TRBD2 as a possible D gene (5 bases). Trimming left V 0 bases short and J 0 bases short, with 12 bases between. The germline gives CDR1 MNHNS, CDR2 SASEGT. The CDR3 has 16 amino acids. The CDR3 region is CASSEALRRSSYEQYF. The DNA of the CDR3 is TGTGCCAGCAGTGAAGCGCTGAGGAGGAGCTCCTACGAGCAGTACTTC.

This clonotype appeared a few times. The J gene is TRBJ1-1, the V gene TRBV10-3; the D is unclear. Germline V gene lookup returns CDR1 ENHRY and CDR2 SYGVKD. V gave up 3 bases and J gave up 3 bases, with 8 bases separating them. The CDR3 has 13 residues. CDR3 loop: CAISEGGYTEAFF. CDR3 nucleotides: TGTGCCATCAGTGAAGGCGGTTACACTGAAGCTTTCTTT.

This clonotype occurred a few times. The rearrangement links TRBV5-1 to TRBJ1-3; D is ambiguous. Looked up from germline, CDR1 is SGHRS and CDR2 is YFSETQ. The ends were cut back, 0 bases at V and 0 bases at J, with 10 bases in the middle. The length of the CDR3 is 16 residues. The CDR3 nucleotides read TGCGCCAGCAGCTTGGACCTCAGGAACTCTGGAAACACCATATATTTT. It specifies CASSLDLRNSGNTIYF.

The chain employs TRBV11-1 and TRBJ2-7; either TRBD1 or TRBD2 may fit D (5 bases each). This CDR3 is built from 16 residues. Trimming shortened V by 5 bases and J by 0 bases, and 17 bases separated the two germline ends. The V gene's germline CDR1 is SGHAT and CDR2 FQDESV (reference sequence). The CDR3 bases are TGTGCCAGCAGCGCAGGATCGAGGGGCGTCTCCTACGAGCAGTACTTC. Encoded protein: CASSAGSRGVSYEQYF.

This clonotype was found a few times. The chain is built from TRBV7-2 and TRBJ2-1, with 12 positions matching TRBD2. The junction had 3 bases not matched to a gene; V was cut back by 4 bases and J by 5 bases. The CDR3 has 15 residues. The germline V gene encodes CDR1 SGHTA and CDR2 FQGNSA. The CDR3, as DNA: TGTGCCAGCAGCTCGACTAGCGGGAGACACAATGAGCAGTTCTTC. Its translation is CASSSTSGRHNEQFF.

J is TRBJ2-3 and V is TRBV6-6; 9 bases map to TRBD2. V shed 6 bases and J 3 bases; nucleotides not matched to a gene: 16. The CDR3 has 18 amino acids. Germline V gives CDR1 MNHNY, CDR2 SVGAGI (reference sequence). The CDR3 DNA reads TGTGCCAGCAGCACACTAATAGCGGGAGACAGGAGTACAGATACGCAGTATTTT. Translation: CASSTLIAGDRSTDTQYF.

This chain joins TRBV6-2 or TRBV6-3 and TRBJ1-2, with 7 bases matching TRBD1. This CDR3 is built from 14 residues. V shed 6 bases, J shed 4 bases, and the junction held 8 bases outside the gene matches. Per the germline V gene, CDR1 is MNHEY and CDR2 is SVGEGT. CDR3: CASRLPGQIYGYTF. The DNA of the CDR3 is TGTGCCAGCAGACTACCGGGACAGATCTATGGCTACACCTTC.

This clonotype was counted only a few times. J is TRBJ1-2 and V is TRBV3-1; 9 bases are a match to TRBD1. CDR1 is LGHDT, CDR2 YNNKEL, per germline (reference sequence). This CDR3 region has 13 residues. With 3 bases clipped from V and 13 bases from J, the junction kept 9 bases outside the gene matches. Written as DNA, the CDR3 is TGTGCCAGCAGCCACCCCGGGACAGGGATTTGCACCTTC. This translates into CASSHPGTGICTF.

The sample holds many counts of this clonotype. The V call is TRBV12-3 or TRBV12-4, the J call TRBJ2-2; TRBD1 agrees at 7 bases. Trimming at V came to 1 base and at J to 2 bases, leaving 1 base not matched to a gene. This CDR3 spans 15 amino acids. Written as DNA, the CDR3 is TGTGCCAGCAGTTTAGGGACAGGAAACACCGGGGAGCTGTTTTTT. It codes for CASSLGTGNTGELFF.

The chain combines TRBV14 with TRBJ2-1; a weak D match, TRBD1 (5 bases). The CDR3 spans 14 residues. In germline, CDR1 is SGHDN, CDR2 FVKESK. The germline V and J ends were trimmed by 1 base and 8 bases, with 12 bases remaining between them. The CDR3 reads CASSQVDKVDEQFF. CDR3 coding DNA: TGTGCCAGCAGCCAAGTGGACAAGGTGGATGAGCAGTTCTTC.

This CDR3 is CASSSNSGNTGELFF. DNA for the CDR3: TGTGCCAGCAGCTCTAATAGCGGGAACACCGGGGAGCTGTTTTTT. This sequence joins TRBV7-6 and TRBJ2-2; tentatively, D is TRBD2 (6 bases). The germline V gene has CDR1 SGHVS and CDR2 FNYEAQ. The V end was cut by 4 bases, the J end by 1 base, with 10 bases between. CDR3 length: 15 amino acids.

The sample holds a few counts of this clonotype. The chain recombines TRBV7-9 with TRBJ2-3; D tentatively fits TRBD1 or TRBD2 (5 bases each). Germline V gene lookup returns CDR1 SEHNR and CDR2 FQNEAQ (reference sequence). The CDR3 has 14 residues. V lost 9 bases and J lost 6, with 19 bases in between. This CDR3 is CARGDPASGDTQYF. The CDR3 nucleotides read TGTGCCAGGGGGGACCCCGCGTCCGGGGATACGCAGTATTTT.

This chain joins TRBV3-1 and TRBJ1-4; D remains unclear. CDR1 and CDR2 from the germline V gene are LGHDT and YNNKEL (reference sequence). The CDR3 consists of 12 residues. Trimming took 0 bases from V and 15 from J, leaving 11 bases between them. The CDR3 DNA sequence: TGTGCCAGCAGCCAAGATTCCAGGAGAGTGTTTTTT. Protein: CASSQDSRRVFF.

This clonotype was observed a few times. V and J are TRBV7-2 and TRBJ2-7; D is unresolved. Germline loops: CDR1 SGHTA, CDR2 FQGNSA. The CDR3 totals 15 residues. Trimming took 4 bases from V and 0 from J, leaving 13 bases between them. The CDR3 region has the DNA TGTGCCAGCAGCTCCTCTCCGATTAGCTCCTACGAGCAGTACTTC. Translated, it gives CASSSSPISSYEQYF.

Many counts were recorded for this clonotype. The chain couples TRBV7-6 to TRBJ2-1; the D gene is possibly TRBD2 (6 bases). The CDR3 sequence is 13 residues long. Germline-derived CDR1 and CDR2 are SGHVS and FNYEAQ. The V end lost 4 bases, the J end lost 9 bases, and 13 bases lay between the germline ends. Here the CDR3 DNA reads TGTGCCAGCAGCTACCGACTAGACGGTGAGCAGTTCTTC. Translation: CASSYRLDGEQFF.

V gene TRBV4-1 combines with J gene TRBJ2-2; unclear D gene. CDR1 MGHRA and CDR2 YSYEKL come from the germline V gene. V lost 0 bases and J lost 0, with 5 bases in between. This CDR3 comprises 15 residues. The CDR3 DNA follows: TGCGCCAGCAGCCAAGACAGAGCGAACACCGGGGAGCTGTTTTTT. This translates into CASSQDRANTGELFF.

This clonotype was recorded a few times. The CDR3: CASSLGRGRGGDEQFF. CDR3 DNA sequence: TGTGCCAGCAGCTTAGGGCGGGGGAGAGGGGGTGATGAGCAGTTCTTC. The rearrangement links TRBV7-2 to TRBJ2-1; a possible D gene is TRBD2 (7 bases). Germline assignment: CDR1 SGHTA and CDR2 FQGNSA. Trimming removed 1 base from V and 8 bases from J, with 18 bases in between. The CDR3 is 16 amino acids. Using reference TRBV7-2 and TRBJ2-1 for the parts outside the CDR3, the full variable domain is GAGVSQSPSNKVTEKGKDVELRCDPISGHTALYWYRQSLGQGLEFLIYFQGNSAPDKSGLPSDRFSAERTGGSVSTLTIQRTQQEDSAVYLCASSLGRGRGGDEQFFGPGTRLTVL.

The chain recombines TRBV20-1 with TRBJ2-5, with no clear D. Germline loops: CDR1 DFQATT, CDR2 SNEGSKA (reference sequence). V was shortened by 4 bases and J by 5 bases, with 5 bases between the two germline ends. The CDR3 is 10 amino acids. As DNA, the CDR3 is TGCAGTGCTAACTTGGAGACCCAGTACTTC. As protein: CSANLETQYF.

This clonotype has a handful of counts. V is TRBV5-1 and J is TRBJ2-3; 10 bases map to TRBD2. This CDR3 spans 16 amino acids. Looked up from germline, CDR1 is SGHRS and CDR2 is YFSETQ. The trim removed 2 bases at V and 3 bases at J, leaving 6 bases unmatched. The CDR3 protein is CASSFGRTSGTDTQYF. The CDR3 DNA follows: TGCGCCAGCAGCTTCGGCAGGACTAGCGGTACAGATACGCAGTATTTT. The complete variable domain, with remaining parts taken from reference TRBV5-1 and TRBJ2-3, reads KAGVTQTPRYLIKTRGQQVTLSCSPISGHRSVSWYQQTPGQGLQFLFEYFSETQRNKGNFPGRFSGRQFSNSRSEMNVSTLELGDSALYLCASSFGRTSGTDTQYFGPGTRLTVL.

This clonotype was recorded at least ten times. The genes are TRBV7-6 and TRBJ2-7; possible D gene TRBD2, 5 bases. This CDR3 comprises 13 residues. Looked up from germline, CDR1 is SGHVS and CDR2 is FNYEAQ. Between the trimmed V and J ends, which lost 0 bases and 5 bases, there was a span of 8 bases. The CDR3 nucleotides read TGTGCCAGCAGCTTAGCGCCCGGGGACGAGCAGTACTTC. Translated, it gives CASSLAPGDEQYF.

V usage is TRBV13 and J usage is TRBJ1-3; D may be TRBD1 (6 bases). Between the trimmed V and J ends, which lost 8 bases and 3 bases, there was a span of 11 bases. The CDR3 runs 13 residues. Germline V gene lookup returns CDR1 PRHDT and CDR2 FYEKMQ (reference sequence). CDR3: CASSQGFGNTIYF. CDR3 DNA sequence: TGTGCCAGCTCACAGGGTTTTGGAAACACCATATATTTT.

This clonotype has just a few counts. V is TRBV7-9 and J is TRBJ2-7; no firm D call. Germline CDR1 SEHNR, CDR2 FQNEAQ (reference sequence). V shed 1 base and J shed 6 bases, with 7 bases lying between them. The CDR3 is made up of 12 amino acids. Written as DNA, the CDR3 is TGTGCCAGCAGCTTAGAGTATACCGAGCAGTACTTC. It encodes CASSLEYTEQYF.

The chain has TRBV7-3 and TRBJ2-5; D may correspond to TRBD1 or TRBD2 (5 bases each). The CDR3 has 14 amino acids. Trimming pared 3 bases from V and 2 bases from J, leaving 10 bases between. CDR1 is SGHTA and CDR2 is FQGTGA in the germline V gene. CDR3 DNA sequence: TGTGCCAGCAGCTTCGGGACGAGTCAAGAGACCCAGTACTTC. Protein: CASSFGTSQETQYF.